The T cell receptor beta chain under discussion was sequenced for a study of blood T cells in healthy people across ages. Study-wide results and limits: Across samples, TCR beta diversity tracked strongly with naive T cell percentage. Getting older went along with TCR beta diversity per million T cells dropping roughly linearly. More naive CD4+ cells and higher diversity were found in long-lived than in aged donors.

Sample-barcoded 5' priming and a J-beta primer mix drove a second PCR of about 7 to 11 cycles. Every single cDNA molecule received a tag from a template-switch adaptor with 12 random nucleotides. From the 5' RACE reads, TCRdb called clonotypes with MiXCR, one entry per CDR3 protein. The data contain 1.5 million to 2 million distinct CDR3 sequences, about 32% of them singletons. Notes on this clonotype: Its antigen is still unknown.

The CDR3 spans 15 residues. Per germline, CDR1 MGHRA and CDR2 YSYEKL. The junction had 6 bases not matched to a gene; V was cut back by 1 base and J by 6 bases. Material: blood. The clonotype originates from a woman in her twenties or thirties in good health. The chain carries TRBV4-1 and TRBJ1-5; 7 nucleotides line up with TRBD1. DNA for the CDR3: TGCGCCAGCAGCCAAGGCCAGGGGGTGGGTCAGCCCCAGCATTTT. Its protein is CASSQGQGVGQPQHF.